The 31 T cell receptor beta chains listed next were all sequenced from one sample in a study of T cell responses to AZD1222 COVID-19 vaccine (dated by TCRdb to the early 2020s). Libraries were built with the immunoSEQ multiplex PCR assay. The source is immuneACCESS, and TCRdb retained only in-frame sequences with V and J called. Part of the clones is not carried over; for the studies checked, unresolved V genes explain less than half of this, and the remainder is unexplained. The sample table records about 110,000 clones; about 95% of these occur just once. The ten largest make up approximately 2.9% of the sample. The sample's time point label is to be understood as: about 28 days (+/-7) after the second vaccine dose. Here the sequenced sample was peripheral blood, taken 28 days after the second AZD1222 dose. The receptors come from an adult who received the AZD1222 COVID-19 vaccine.

This clone was picked up one time. The genes are TRBV28 and TRBJ2-5; no reliable D call. Germline V gene lookup returns CDR1 MDHEN and CDR2 SYDVKM. Trimming left V 4 bases short and J 6 bases short, with 15 bases between. The CDR3 has 14 amino acids. CDR3 in DNA: TGTGCCAGCAGTTCAACTGCTGGAACGAAGACCCAGTACTTC. The encoded protein is CASSSTAGTKTQYF.

The chain couples TRBV12-3 or TRBV12-4 to TRBJ2-3; tentatively, D is TRBD1 (5 bases). Trimming pared 3 bases from V and 6 bases from J, leaving 7 bases between. This CDR3 is 12 amino acids long. The CDR3 DNA sequence: TGTGCCAGCAGTTTTGGGGCGGATACGCAGTATTTT. Amino acid sequence: CASSFGADTQYF.

This chain uses TRBV19 with TRBJ2-7; tentative D call: TRBD2 (6 bases). Trimming took 3 bases from V and 1 from J, leaving 13 bases between them. This CDR3 is built from 15 residues. Germline CDR1 is LNHDA and CDR2 is SQIVND (reference sequence). CDR3 amino acids: CASSMDGSSSYEQYF. The CDR3 bases are TGTGCCAGTAGTATGGACGGGAGTAGTTCCTACGAGCAGTACTTC.

The chain has TRBV5-4 and TRBJ2-1, with 9 bases lining up with TRBD2. Germline loops: CDR1 SGHNT, CDR2 YYREEE (reference sequence). Unmatched junction bases numbered 7, after V lost 4 bases and J lost 5 bases. The CDR3 is made up of 15 amino acids. In DNA form, the CDR3 reads TGTGCCAGCAGCCCGACTAGCGGACTAGACAATGAGCAGTTCTTC. Translated: CASSPTSGLDNEQFF.

V gene TRBV6-1 combines with J gene TRBJ2-1, with no clear D. Looked up from germline, CDR1 is MNHNS and CDR2 is SASEGT. The germline V and J ends were trimmed by 1 base and 4 bases, with 8 bases remaining between them. There are 14 residues in the CDR3. CDR3 bases: TGTGCCAGCAGTGAAGAGGGCGGTTACAATGAGCAGTTCTTC. Translated, it gives CASSEEGGYNEQFF.

The chain has TRBV6-5 and TRBJ2-7, with D possibly being TRBD2 (6 bases). Germline-derived CDR1 and CDR2 are MNHEY and SVGAGI. This CDR3 has 15 residues. V gave up 6 bases and J gave up 0 bases, with 15 bases separating them. The CDR3 DNA reads TGTGCCAGCAGCAACGCCGGGACTCGCTCCTACGAGCAGTACTTC. This translates into CASSNAGTRSYEQYF.

The V call is TRBV25-1, the J call TRBJ1-2, with 10 positions matching TRBD1. The CDR3 runs 16 residues. The V and J ends lost 8 bases and 8 bases, in that order; junction bases with no gene match: 17. Germline CDR1 is MGHDK and CDR2 is SYGVNS. CDR3: CASLGQGMDFAWGYTF. DNA of the CDR3: TGTGCCAGCTTGGGACAGGGGATGGATTTTGCGTGGGGCTACACCTTC.

J is TRBJ1-2 and V is TRBV7-9; D unresolved. V was shortened by 4 bases and J by 4 bases, with 16 bases between the two germline ends. This CDR3 has 15 amino acids. Germline-derived CDR1 and CDR2 are SEHNR and FQNEAQ (reference sequence). The CDR3 is CASSSPSGTTYGYTF. The CDR3 nucleotides are TGTGCCAGCAGCTCCCCTTCAGGTACAACCTATGGCTACACCTTC.

V gene TRBV28 combines with J gene TRBJ1-3; 10 nucleotides align to TRBD1. Per germline, CDR1 MDHEN and CDR2 SYDVKM. The CDR3 spans 16 residues. V shed 7 bases, J shed 7 bases, and the junction held 13 bases outside the gene matches. CDR3 bases: TGTGCCAGCAAGAAGACAGGGGGCTCCGGGGCCAACACCATATATTTT. Encoded protein: CASKKTGGSGANTIYF. The full variable domain, completed using reference TRBV28 and TRBJ1-3, is DVKVTQSSRYLVKRTGEKVFLECVQDMDHENMFWYRQDPGLGLRLIYFSYDVKMKEKGDIPEGYSVSREKKERFSLILESASTNQTSMYLCASKKTGGSGANTIYFGEGSWLTVV.

This clone was seen just once. The chain employs TRBV11-1 and TRBJ2-2, with TRBD2 as a possible D gene (6 bases). The CDR3 spans 16 residues. Germline V CDR1 and CDR2: SGHAT, FQDESV (reference sequence). Trimming took off 5 bases at V and 4 bases at J, with 17 bases between the two ends. This CDR3 reads CASSPGPWGGTGELFF. The CDR3 nucleotides read TGTGCCAGCAGCCCGGGACCGTGGGGAGGCACCGGGGAGCTGTTTTTT.

The chain employs TRBV5-1 and TRBJ2-1; D gene uncertain. The V end lost 0 bases, the J end lost 4 bases, and 2 bases lay between the germline ends. The CDR3 consists of 12 residues. CDR1 and CDR2 (germline): SGHRS, YFSETQ. Written as DNA, the CDR3 is TGCGCCAGCAGCTTGGTTTACAATGAGCAGTTCTTC. The encoded protein is CASSLVYNEQFF.

The chain couples TRBV4-1 to TRBJ1-1; maybe TRBD1 (5 bases). Germline V gene lookup returns CDR1 MGHRA and CDR2 YSYEKL. Trimming pared 0 bases from V and 5 bases from J, leaving 16 bases between. The CDR3 is 16 residues long. CDR3 protein: CASSQDRGWVKTEAFF. The CDR3, as DNA: TGCGCCAGCAGCCAAGATAGGGGCTGGGTAAAGACTGAAGCTTTCTTT.

The chain couples TRBV3-1 (or the pseudogene TRBV3-2) to TRBJ2-7; no reliable D call. This CDR3 is 13 amino acids long. Trimming took off 1 base at V and 0 bases at J, with 4 bases between the two ends. CDR1 is LGHDT and CDR2 is YNNKEL in the germline V gene (reference sequence). The CDR3 region has the DNA TGTGCCAGCAGCCAAGGGCTCTCCTACGAGCAGTACTTC. Residues: CASSQGLSYEQYF.

This clone was observed a handful of times. The chain joins TRBV20-1 to TRBJ2-7; tentatively, D is TRBD2 (6 bases). The germline V and J ends were trimmed by 3 bases and 2 bases, with 17 bases remaining between them. Germline assignment: CDR1 DFQATT and CDR2 SNEGSKA (reference sequence). This CDR3 is built from 15 residues. CDR3 DNA sequence: TGCAGTGCTAGTGCGTGGGAGGACCACCCCTACGAGCAGTACTTC. Translated: CSASAWEDHPYEQYF.

In this sample, this clone turned up once. CDR3 sequence reads: CASSSGQAAKAFF. The CDR3, as DNA: TGTGCCAGCAGTTCAGGACAGGCAGCTAAAGCTTTCTTT. The gene calls are TRBV12-3 or TRBV12-4 and TRBJ1-1; 7 bases align to TRBD1. This CDR3 has 13 amino acids. V dropped 4 bases and J dropped 9; count of bases not matched to a gene: 8.

The V and J genes are TRBV5-4 and TRBJ2-1, with D uncertain. Trimming removed 3 bases at V and 5 bases at J, with 15 bases between. Germline CDR1 SGHNT, CDR2 YYREEE (reference sequence). The CDR3 extends over 15 amino acids. The CDR3 nucleotides are TGTGCCAGCAGCTATTACGAAGGGCTGGACAATGAGCAGTTCTTC. Translating gives CASSYYEGLDNEQFF.

On this clone: Other DNA sequences from this sample encode an identical CDR3 as well. The genes are TRBV19 and TRBJ1-1; 7 nucleotides align to TRBD1. The CDR3 has 13 residues. Losses at the gene ends were 9 bases for V and 1 base for J; bases not matched to a gene: 5. Germline V gives CDR1 LNHDA, CDR2 SQIVND (reference sequence). In nucleotides, the CDR3 is TGTGCCAGCCGACGGACAGGGAACACTGAAGCTTTCTTT. Amino acid sequence: CASRRTGNTEAFF.

The CDR3, as DNA: TGCGCCAGCAGCCGACAACAGGGTACCGGGGAGCTGTTTTTT. This translates into CASSRQQGTGELFF. The V gene is TRBV5-1, the J gene TRBJ2-2; TRBD1 is a possible D gene (6 bases). V lost 4 bases and J 5 bases, leaving 12 bases between the germline ends. Germline V gene data show CDR1 as SGHRS and CDR2 as YFSETQ. The CDR3 sequence is 14 residues long.

This rearrangement joins TRBV4-1 to TRBJ1-1; the D is unclear. CDR3 length: 17 amino acids. CDR1 is MGHRA, CDR2 YSYEKL, per germline. Trimming removed 4 bases from V and 0 bases from J, with 18 bases in between. CDR3 sequence reads: CASSPLRVLEMNTEAFF. As DNA, the CDR3 is TGCGCCAGCAGCCCCTTAAGAGTCCTGGAGATGAACACTGAAGCTTTCTTT.

J is TRBJ1-4 and V is TRBV19; D is unclear. The CDR3 has 13 residues. Germline V gene lookup returns CDR1 LNHDA and CDR2 SQIVND (reference sequence). V shed 8 bases and J shed 5 bases, with 12 bases lying between them. CDR3 amino acids: CASFNRENEKLFF. CDR3 bases: TGTGCCAGTTTTAACAGAGAGAATGAAAAACTGTTTTTT. The entire variable domain, with the rest obtained from reference TRBV19 and TRBJ1-4, is as follows: DGGITQSPKYLFRKEGQNVTLSCEQNLNHDAMYWYRQDPGQGLRLIYYSQIVNDFQKGDIAEGYSVSREKKESFPLTVTSAQKNPTAFYLCASFNRENEKLFFGSGTQLSVL.

The rearrangement links TRBV19 to TRBJ1-2, with D maybe TRBD1 (6 bases). The V gene lost 1 base and the J gene lost 8 bases, with 20 bases spanning the gap. CDR1 is LNHDA, CDR2 SQIVND, per germline (reference sequence). The CDR3 covers 16 residues. CDR3 in DNA: TGTGCCAGTAGTATAGGGACCGGCGGGGGCCTTTGGGGCTACACCTTC. Translated, it gives CASSIGTGGGLWGYTF.

This clone came up once. V and J are TRBV5-1 and TRBJ1-3; TRBD1 matches at 7 bases. The CDR3 totals 15 residues. J lost 4 bases, V lost 4 bases, and 8 bases had no gene match. CDR1 and CDR2 from the germline V gene are SGHRS and YFSETQ. CDR3 coding DNA: TGCGCCAGCAGCCCACCTGACAGGGTCGGAAACACCATATATTTT. It translates to CASSPPDRVGNTIYF. Filled out from reference TRBV5-1 and TRBJ1-3, the complete variable domain reads KAGVTQTPRYLIKTRGQQVTLSCSPISGHRSVSWYQQTPGQGLQFLFEYFSETQRNKGNFPGRFSGRQFSNSRSEMNVSTLELGDSALYLCASSPPDRVGNTIYFGEGSWLTVV.

The chain employs TRBV21-1 and TRBJ2-3. TRBV21-1 is a listed pseudogene. The CDR3 runs 12 residues. As DNA, the CDR3 is TGTGCCAGCAGCATGAGCACAGATACGCAGTATTTT. Its protein is CASSMSTDTQYF.

J is TRBJ2-2 and V is TRBV13; the D call may be TRBD1 or TRBD2 (5 bases each). The CDR3 is made up of 14 amino acids. Trimming took off 4 bases at V and 7 bases at J, with 13 bases between the two ends. Germline V gene lookup returns CDR1 PRHDT and CDR2 FYEKMQ (reference sequence). The CDR3 DNA follows: TGTGCCAGCAGCTGGGGACCAACCGGCGGGGAGCTGTTTTTT. This encodes CASSWGPTGGELFF. The variable domain in full, completed from reference TRBV13 and TRBJ2-2, reads AAGVIQSPRHLIKEKRETATLKCYPIPRHDTVYWYQQGPGQDPQFLISFYEKMQSDKGSIPDRFSAQQFSDYHSELNMSSLELGDSALYFCASSWGPTGGELFFGEGSRLTVL.

The genes are TRBV6-5 and TRBJ1-1, with no clear D. Germline CDR1 MNHEY, CDR2 SVGAGI. V lost 4 bases, J lost 3 bases, and 9 bases lay in between. The CDR3 extends over 13 amino acids. The CDR3 protein is CASSWSLYTEAFF. As DNA, the CDR3 is TGTGCCAGCAGTTGGAGTCTATACACTGAAGCTTTCTTT.

The rearrangement joins TRBV2 to TRBJ2-3; D is possibly TRBD2 (5 bases). The length of the CDR3 is 15 residues. CDR1 is SNHLY and CDR2 is FYNNEI in the germline V gene. The V end lost 8 bases, the J end lost 3 bases, and 18 bases lay between the germline ends. The CDR3 DNA reads as TGTGCCAGCGACCGAACGGGGTCAAGGACAGATACGCAGTATTTT. As protein: CASDRTGSRTDTQYF. Variable domain in full (rest from reference TRBV2 and TRBJ2-3): EPEVTQTPSHQVTQMGQEVILRCVPISNHLYFYWYRQILGQKVEFLVSFYNNEISEKSEIFDDQFSVERPDGSNFTLKIRSTKLEDSAMYFCASDRTGSRTDTQYFGPGTRLTVL.

V gene TRBV11-2 combines with J gene TRBJ2-3, with a weak D call TRBD1 (6 bases). CDR1 is SGHAT and CDR2 is FQNNGV in the germline V gene. There are 15 residues in the CDR3. The germline V and J ends were trimmed by 6 bases and 2 bases, with 15 bases remaining between them. The CDR3 nucleotides read TGTGCCAGCAGTCTCGTACAGGGAATCACAGATACGCAGTATTTT. Translated: CASSLVQGITDTQYF.

This chain connects TRBV12-3 or TRBV12-4 to TRBJ1-2; D ambiguous. The CDR3 covers 13 residues. V was shortened by 6 bases and J by 4 bases, with 12 bases between the two germline ends. CDR3 residues: CASSSLRSYGYTF. The CDR3 DNA reads TGTGCCAGCAGCTCCCTGAGAAGCTATGGCTACACCTTC.

This rearrangement joins TRBV6-5 to TRBJ2-5, with a possible D match to TRBD1 (5 bases). V was cut by 1 base and J by 2 bases, with 11 bases left in between. The CDR3 runs to 15 residues. The germline gives CDR1 MNHEY, CDR2 SVGAGI. This CDR3 reads CASSYYVGAQETQYF. The CDR3 DNA sequence: TGTGCCAGCAGTTACTATGTTGGGGCGCAAGAGACCCAGTACTTC.

The chain combines TRBV10-2 with TRBJ1-1; D perhaps matches TRBD1 (6 bases). The ends were cut back, 7 bases at V and 0 bases at J, with 12 bases in the middle. The CDR3 is 14 amino acids. The germline V gene has CDR1 WSHSY and CDR2 SAAADI. CDR3 residues: CASNLDRLNTEAFF. CDR3 nucleotides: TGCGCCAGCAATCTGGACAGACTGAACACTGAAGCTTTCTTT.

This clone has a handful of counts. This sequence joins TRBV18 and TRBJ1-1, with D perhaps TRBD1 (6 bases). The CDR3 extends over 14 amino acids. Germline assignment: CDR1 KGHSH and CDR2 LQKENI. Trimming left V 4 bases short and J 0 bases short, with 9 bases between. The CDR3 nucleotides are TGTGCCAGCTCACAGGGGGAAATGAACACTGAAGCTTTCTTT. Its translation is CASSQGEMNTEAFF.